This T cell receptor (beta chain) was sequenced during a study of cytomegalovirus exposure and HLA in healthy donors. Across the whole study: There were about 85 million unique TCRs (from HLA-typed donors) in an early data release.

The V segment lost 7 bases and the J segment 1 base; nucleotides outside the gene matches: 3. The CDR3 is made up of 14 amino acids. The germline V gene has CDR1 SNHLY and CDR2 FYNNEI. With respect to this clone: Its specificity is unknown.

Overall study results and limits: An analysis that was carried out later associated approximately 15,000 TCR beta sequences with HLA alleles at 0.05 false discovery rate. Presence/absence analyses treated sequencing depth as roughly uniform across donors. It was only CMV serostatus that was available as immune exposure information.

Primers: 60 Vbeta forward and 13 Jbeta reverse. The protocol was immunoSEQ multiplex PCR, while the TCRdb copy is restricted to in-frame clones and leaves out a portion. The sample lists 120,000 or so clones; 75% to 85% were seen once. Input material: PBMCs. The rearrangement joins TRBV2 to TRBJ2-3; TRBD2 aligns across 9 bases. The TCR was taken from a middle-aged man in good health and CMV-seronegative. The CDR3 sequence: CASIRTSGTDTQYF. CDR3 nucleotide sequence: TGTGCCAGCATACGGACTAGCGGCACAGATACGCAGTATTTT.